The T cell receptor beta chain described here comes from a study of T cell responses to AZD1222 COVID-19 vaccine. The ends were cut back, 4 bases at V and 4 bases at J, with 6 bases in the middle. CDR1 is MDHEN, CDR2 SYDVKM, per germline. This CDR3 region has 12 residues. Method: immunoSEQ multiplex PCR; TCRdb's copy keeps in-frame clones and lacks some. The profile shows about 130,000 clones, under 90% of them singletons. This sample comprised peripheral blood, obtained on day 0 of AZD1222 vaccination. The rearrangement links TRBV28 to TRBJ2-3; D is perhaps TRBD2 (6 bases). The sequence derives from an adult in good health. CDR3 sequence: CASSSGADTQYF. CDR3 DNA sequence: TGTGCCAGCAGTTCGGGGGCAGATACGCAGTATTTT.